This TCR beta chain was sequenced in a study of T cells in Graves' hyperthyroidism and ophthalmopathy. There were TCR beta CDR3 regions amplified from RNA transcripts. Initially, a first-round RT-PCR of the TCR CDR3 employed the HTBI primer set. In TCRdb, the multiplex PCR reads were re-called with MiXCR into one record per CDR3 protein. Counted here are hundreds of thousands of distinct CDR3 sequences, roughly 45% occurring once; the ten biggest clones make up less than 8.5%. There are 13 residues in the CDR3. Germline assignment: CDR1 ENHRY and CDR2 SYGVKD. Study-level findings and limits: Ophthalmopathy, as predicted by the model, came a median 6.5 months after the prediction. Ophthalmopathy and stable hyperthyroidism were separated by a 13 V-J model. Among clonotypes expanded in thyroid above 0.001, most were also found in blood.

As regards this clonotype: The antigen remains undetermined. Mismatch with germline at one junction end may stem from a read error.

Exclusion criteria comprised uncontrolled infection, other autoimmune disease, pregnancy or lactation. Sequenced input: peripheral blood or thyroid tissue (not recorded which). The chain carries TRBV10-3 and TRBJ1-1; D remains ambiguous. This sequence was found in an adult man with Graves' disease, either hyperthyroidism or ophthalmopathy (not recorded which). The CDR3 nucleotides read TGTGCCATCCGTGACACGGGGAGCACTGAAGCTTTCTTT. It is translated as CAIRDTGSTEAFF.